The clone carrying this T cell receptor (beta chain) was detected a few times. The antigen remains undetermined. This sample stems from a study of cytomegalovirus exposure and HLA in healthy donors. Findings and caveats of the study: The later analysis indicated that the majority of CMV-associated TCR beta chains appeared HLA-restricted.

CDR1 and CDR2 (germline): SGHDN, FVKESK. Trimming removed 6 bases from V and 2 bases from J, with 16 bases in between. This CDR3 comprises 15 residues. Primers for the PCR totalled 60 Vbeta and 13 Jbeta. Sequencing used immunoSEQ multiplex PCR; TCRdb keeps in-frame clones, though not all of them. The sample carries tens of thousands of clones, more than 70% recorded once. The chain uses TRBV14 and TRBJ1-2; D uncertain. The source of this sequence is a man aged 35-49 years in good health and CMV-seronegative. Sequencing was carried out using PBMCs. As DNA, the CDR3 is TGTGCCAGCAGTCCTCCCGGAGGGCCCAACTATGGCTACACCTTC. It codes for CASSPPGGPNYGYTF.